This is a list of T cell receptor beta chains from one sample in a study of T cell changes during pregnancy in multiple sclerosis. Method: immunoSEQ multiplex PCR; TCRdb's copy keeps in-frame clones and lacks some. The data contain 65,000 to 70,000 clones, around 92% of them seen just once; the ten biggest clones take up approximately 2%. The starting material was peripheral blood, obtained in the third trimester of pregnancy. Receptors originate from a female donor in good health, enrolled as a control in a pregnancy study. Both conserved end residues are part of each CDR3. D genes are given only for firm matches. Clone size appears in some rows only: once, few, many, or a class for an expanded clone.

j_call | v_call | d_call | clone_size | cdr3_nt | cdr3_aa
TRBJ1-2 | TRBV7-3 | - | once | TGTGCCAGCAGCTCCAAGAGCCAGGATGGCTACACCTTC | CASSSKSQDGYTF
TRBJ2-2 | TRBV7-3 | - | - | TGTGCCAGCCGCGACAGGCCCACCGGGGAGCTGTTTTTT | CASRDRPTGELFF
TRBJ2-6 | TRBV27 | TRBD2 | - | TGTGCCAGCAGTTTTGCCCACCGCGGGGGTCTAGGGGCCAACGTCCTGACTTTC | CASSFAHRGGLGANVLTF
TRBJ2-1 | TRBV7-9 | - | - | TGTGCCAGCAGCTCCCCCCTCCTGTACAATGAGCAGTTCTTC | CASSSPLLYNEQFF
TRBJ2-2 | TRBV9 | TRBD2 | - | TGTGCCAGCAGCCCCCAGGAGTGGGAGGGCCTCGCCGGGGAGCTGTTTTTT | CASSPQEWEGLAGELFF
TRBJ2-3 | TRBV5-6 | TRBD2 | - | TGTGCCACCACAGCTTGGTACAGACTAGCGGGCACAGATACGCAGTATTTT | CATTAWYRLAGTDTQYF
TRBJ2-5 | TRBV7-8 | TRBD2 | - | TGTGCCAGCAGTCCACTAGCGGGGGGCCAAGAGACCCAGTACTTC | CASSPLAGGQETQYF
TRBJ1-4 | TRBV7-6 | - | - | TGTGCCAGCAGCGACGAGAACGGGATGGGCGATGAAAAACTGTTTTTT | CASSDENGMGDEKLFF
TRBJ2-7 | TRBV5-6 | - | - | TGTGCCAGCAGCTTGGTTTCTCGGGAAAGCTCCTACGAGCAGTACTTC | CASSLVSRESSYEQYF
TRBJ2-1 | TRBV9 | TRBD2 | - | TGTGCCAGCAGCCTATTAGCGGGACTGAACGGTGAGCAGTTCTTC | CASSLLAGLNGEQFF
TRBJ2-3 | TRBV20-1 | - | - | TGCAGTGCTAGGGGGGGTTATACGCAGTATTTT | CSARGGYTQYF
TRBJ1-3 | TRBV30 | - | - | TGTGCCTGGAGTGTGTCGGGGGGCTCTGGAAACACCATATATTTT | CAWSVSGGSGNTIYF
TRBJ1-1 | TRBV19 | - | - | TGTGCCAGTAGTAGTGGTTCCTCCTTGGGAGGTGGTGAAGCTTTCTTT | CASSSGSSLGGGEAFF
TRBJ1-5 | TRBV4-2 | - | - | TGTGCCAGCAGCCAGATAGCTGGGTGGCAGCCCCAGCATTTT | CASSQIAGWQPQHF
TRBJ2-7 | TRBV7-2 | TRBD2 | - | TGTGCCAGCAGCTTAGCGGCTAGCGGGGGCTTCTACGAGCAGTACTTC | CASSLAASGGFYEQYF
TRBJ2-1 | TRBV18 | - | - | TGTGCCAGCTCCCCAACGGGGGACGAGCAGTTCTTC | CASSPTGDEQFF
TRBJ2-2 | TRBV7-7 | TRBD1 | - | TGTGCTAGCAGCCCAGGGGGCCACGGGGAGCTGTTTTTT | CASSPGGHGELFF
TRBJ2-7 | TRBV28 | TRBD1 | - | TGTGCCAGCCGGACAGGGGGCTACGAGCAGTACTTC | CASRTGGYEQYF
TRBJ1-1 | TRBV18 | TRBD1 | - | TGTGCCAGCTCAGTGGACAGGGGACGGGCTGAAGCTTTCTTT | CASSVDRGRAEAFF
TRBJ2-1 | TRBV7-6 | TRBD2 | - | TGTGCCAGCAGCCGCGCACTGAGCGGGAGGGCCTACAATGAGCAGTTCTTC | CASSRALSGRAYNEQFF
TRBJ2-3 | TRBV18 | - | - | TGTGCCAGCTCACCACCGTACTCCCGAGGGAGAAGGGCCCGATTAGATACGCAGTATTTT | CASSPPYSRGRRARLDTQYF
TRBJ2-4 | TRBV29-1 | - | - | TGCAGCGTTTTAACTCTAGCCAAAAACATTCAGTACTTC | CSVLTLAKNIQYF
TRBJ1-3 | TRBV18 | - | - | TGTGCCAGCTCACCGTCGGGGGTTGGTTTATACACTGGAAACACCATATATTTT | CASSPSGVGLYTGNTIYF
TRBJ2-3 | TRBV6-5 | TRBD2 | - | TGTGCCAGCAGAAAATGGCTAGCGGCCACAGATACGCAGTATTTT | CASRKWLAATDTQYF
TRBJ2-1 | TRBV30 | TRBD2 | - | TGTGCCTGGAGTGTAATAGCGGGGAACAATGAGCAGTTCTTC | CAWSVIAGNNEQFF
TRBJ2-5 | TRBV11-3 | - | - | TGTGCCAGCAGCCGGGGAGACCCCCAAGAGACCCAGTACTTC | CASSRGDPQETQYF
TRBJ1-2 | TRBV12-2 | - | - | TGTGCAAGTCGCTTAGCCGAACGAGACAGGGACCCCATGGGGGATCACTATGGCTACACCTTC | CASRLAERDRDPMGDHYGYTF
TRBJ1-4 | TRBV18 | - | - | TGTGCCAGCTCCCGGGGGGGGGCAGAAAAACTGTTTTTT | CASSRGGAEKLFF
TRBJ2-7 | TRBV7-3 | TRBD1 | - | TGTGCCAGCAGCTATTCCGGGACAGGAAACTACGAGCAGTACTTC | CASSYSGTGNYEQYF
TRBJ2-5 | TRBV18 | - | once | TGTGCCAGCTCACCACCGCAGAGGGCCCAAAAGACCCAGTACTTC | CASSPPQRAQKTQYF
TRBJ1-1 | TRBV23-1 | TRBD1 | - | TGCGCCACCCGACCGGGACAGGGGAACACTGAAGCTTTCTTT | CATRPGQGNTEAFF
TRBJ1-5 | TRBV10-3 | TRBD1 | - | TGTGCCATCAGTGATTTTCGAACAGGGGATAGCAATCAGCCCCAGCATTTT | CAISDFRTGDSNQPQHF
TRBJ1-2 | TRBV30 | - | - | TGTGCCTGGACCACAACCGTATCCTATGGCTACACCTTC | CAWTTTVSYGYTF
TRBJ2-7 | TRBV5-4 | - | - | TGTGCCAGCAGCATCGGACAGCTCAAACATTCCTACGAGCAGTACTTC | CASSIGQLKHSYEQYF
TRBJ2-1 | TRBV7-3 | - | once | TGTGCCAGCAGCAAAGCCCCGGGCAGGGATGTGAATGAGCAGTTCTTC | CASSKAPGRDVNEQFF
TRBJ2-3 | TRBV9 | TRBD1 | - | TGTGCCAGCAGCCCTCGACAGGGGAACACAGATACGCAGTATTTT | CASSPRQGNTDTQYF
TRBJ2-5 | TRBV28 | - | - | TGTGCCAGCAGTCCCGGGGGGCCCGGGGAGACCCAGTACTTC | CASSPGGPGETQYF
TRBJ1-4 | TRBV7-9 | - | - | TGTGCCAGCAGCCGGACAAACACTAATGAAAAACTGTTTTTT | CASSRTNTNEKLFF
TRBJ2-3 | TRBV15 | TRBD2 | - | TGTGCCACCAGCAGAGATCTCTGGTCTAGCGGGAGCGGCACAGATACGCAGTATTTT | CATSRDLWSSGSGTDTQYF
TRBJ2-1 | TRBV7-9 | TRBD1 | - | TGTGCCAGCAGCTTATTATTTACCGAAGGGACAGGGAAATTCAATGAGCAGTTCTTC | CASSLLFTEGTGKFNEQFF
TRBJ2-1 | TRBV27 | - | - | TGTGCCAGCAGTTTAAGACTGAACAATGAGCAGTTCTTC | CASSLRLNNEQFF
TRBJ2-5 | TRBV10-3 | TRBD2 | - | TGTGCCATCAGTGGGGGACTAGCGCCATCAGAGACCCAGTACTTC | CAISGGLAPSETQYF
TRBJ2-3 | TRBV5-6 | - | - | TGTGCCAGCAGCTTGGGGAGGGATACGCAGTATTTT | CASSLGRDTQYF
TRBJ2-1 | TRBV7-3 | TRBD2 | - | TGTGCCAGCAGCCTCAGTCGTACTAGCGGGAGTATTGGTGAGCAGTTCTTC | CASSLSRTSGSIGEQFF
TRBJ1-5 | TRBV4-1 | - | few | TGCGCCAGCAGCCAAGATACCCCAGGGCCCCAGCATTTT | CASSQDTPGPQHF
TRBJ2-2 | TRBV5-1 | - | - | TGCGCCAGCAGCCCGGAGGGTGGTTTTGGGGAGCTGTTTTTT | CASSPEGGFGELFF
TRBJ1-1 | TRBV5-6 | - | - | TGTGCCAGCAGCTTACAAATCACTGAAGCTTTCTTT | CASSLQITEAFF
TRBJ2-2 | TRBV2 | - | - | TGTGCCAGCAAGCCGACGAACACCGGGGAGCTGTTTTTT | CASKPTNTGELFF
TRBJ1-2 | TRBV30 | - | - | TGTGCCTGGAGGGCAACGGGGGATGGCTACACCTTC | CAWRATGDGYTF
TRBJ2-5 | TRBV13 | TRBD2 | - | TGTGCCAGCAGCTTCCTTACTAGCGGGGGGACCCAGTACTTC | CASSFLTSGGTQYF
TRBJ2-7 | TRBV19 | TRBD1 | - | TGTGCCAGTAGTATCGGACAGGCCCCGGCTTTCTACGAGCAGTACTTC | CASSIGQAPAFYEQYF
TRBJ1-1 | TRBV27 | - | - | TGTGCCAGCAGTTTAGACAGTTCAATGAACACTGAAGCTTTCTTT | CASSLDSSMNTEAFF
TRBJ2-7 | TRBV18 | - | - | TGTGCCAGCTCACCGCCGGGACAAACGACTTACGAGCAGTACTTC | CASSPPGQTTYEQYF
TRBJ2-7 | TRBV21-1 | - | - | TGTGCCAATCCTCAGGAGCGTCTAGCGGGGATCTACGAGCAGTACTTC | CANPQERLAGIYEQYF